Here is one T cell receptor beta chain with its context. With 5 bases clipped from V and 6 bases from J, the junction kept 10 bases outside the gene matches. CDR1 is SGHRS, CDR2 YFSETQ, per germline. The CDR3 runs to 15 residues. The data were obtained in a study of OX40 agonist ivuxolimab in advanced cancers. Study background: Patients were treated with ivuxolimab, an agonistic anti-OX40 (CD134) antibody. Of the participants, under 50% had some prior anti-PD-1, anti-PD-L1 or anti-CTLA-4 therapy, which was allowed. Two patients with cutaneous melanoma and one with hepatocellular carcinoma, three in total, showed partial responses.

With baseline, cycle 4 day 1, and cycle 7 day 1 as timepoints, blood was sampled. This table comes from immunoSEQ multiplex PCR, and its TCRdb copy is limited to in-frame clones, with some not included. The sample gives 81,000 or so clones, 90% to 95% of which show up once; 13% to 15% is in the top ten. This clonotype originated in an adult with an advanced solid tumor such as melanoma, head and neck, liver or kidney cancer. The chain is built from TRBV5-1 and TRBJ1-1, with TRBD1 matching 10 bases. The sequencing here drew on CD4+ or CD8+ T cells sorted from blood, taken in a trial of the OX40 agonist ivuxolimab. The CDR3 sequence: CASSSTPGQGPEAFF. Here the CDR3 DNA reads TGCGCCAGCAGTTCGACCCCGGGACAGGGGCCTGAAGCTTTCTTT.